The 26 T cell receptor beta chains in this list originate from one sample, sequenced in a study of T cells in localized non-small cell lung cancer (dated by TCRdb to the early 2020s). Preparation of the library involved the immunoSEQ multiplex PCR assay. As stored in TCRdb, this immuneACCESS dataset retains in-frame rearrangements with V and J assigned. A fraction of the clones does not appear; measured against another copy, unresolved V genes explain less than half of the discrepancy, and the remainder lacks a known reason. The sample data list about 23,000 clones, and roughly 87% of these were observed just once. The ten largest clones take up roughly 29% of the sample. The sample in question was peripheral blood, obtained before any cancer treatment. The receptor source for this set is a male donor at least 60 years old with stage I squamous cell lung carcinoma.

J is TRBJ2-1 and V is TRBV11-3, with D possibly being TRBD2 (5 bases). Germline CDR1 is SGHNT and CDR2 is YENEEA. Trimming cost V 4 bases and J 5 bases, with 12 bases left between them. The CDR3 is made up of 14 amino acids. The CDR3 DNA is TGTGCCAGCAGCTCCCTTGAGAGGGACAATGAGCAGTTCTTC. Protein sequence: CASSSLERDNEQFF.

V and J are TRBV18 and TRBJ1-5, with 8 bases fitting TRBD1. The CDR3 is made up of 15 amino acids. With 6 bases clipped from V and 6 bases from J, the junction kept 10 bases outside the gene matches. CDR1 is KGHSH, CDR2 LQKENI, per germline. The CDR3 bases are TGTGCCAGCTCCTTACAGGACAGGGACACTCAGCCCCAGCATTTT. Translated: CASSLQDRDTQPQHF.

This rearrangement joins TRBV15 to TRBJ2-2; 10 bases line up with TRBD1. CDR1 LNHNV and CDR2 YYDKDF come from the germline V gene (reference sequence). Trimming removed 4 bases from V and 3 bases from J; junction bases left unmatched: 5. The CDR3 is 16 amino acids. CDR3 sequence: CATSKLTGGDTGELFF. For the CDR3, the DNA is TGTGCCACCAGCAAGCTGACAGGGGGCGACACCGGGGAGCTGTTTTTT.

V is TRBV5-1 and J is TRBJ1-1; TRBD1 aligns across 12 bases. With V trimmed by 0 bases and J by 5 bases, 2 bases remained unmatched. The CDR3 is 15 amino acids. The germline V gene has CDR1 SGHRS and CDR2 YFSETQ. CDR3 amino acids: CASSLGDRGPTEAFF. CDR3 nucleotides: TGCGCCAGCAGCTTGGGGGACAGGGGGCCTACTGAAGCTTTCTTT. Drawing the rest from reference TRBV5-1 and TRBJ1-1, the complete variable domain is KAGVTQTPRYLIKTRGQQVTLSCSPISGHRSVSWYQQTPGQGLQFLFEYFSETQRNKGNFPGRFSGRQFSNSRSEMNVSTLELGDSALYLCASSLGDRGPTEAFFGQGTRLTVV.

The chain recombines TRBV6-5 with TRBJ2-7; the D is unclear. Germline CDR1 is MNHEY and CDR2 is SVGAGI. This CDR3 is 13 amino acids long. V was clipped by 2 bases and J by 3 bases, with 8 bases between them. The CDR3 coding sequence is TGTGCCAGCAGTTACGCCGTGGGCTACGAGCAGTACTTC. Residues: CASSYAVGYEQYF.

V gene TRBV2 combines with J gene TRBJ1-2; a possible D gene is TRBD1 (6 bases). V lost 5 bases and J 6 bases, leaving 13 bases between the germline ends. This CDR3 has 13 amino acids. The germline V gene has CDR1 SNHLY and CDR2 FYNNEI. The CDR3 bases are TGTGCCAGCAGTTCCGGGACAATGAATGGCTACACCTTC. Translating gives CASSSGTMNGYTF.

The rearrangement uses TRBV2 and TRBJ1-1; no clear D. The germline V gene has CDR1 SNHLY and CDR2 FYNNEI. This CDR3 has 14 residues. V was shortened by 2 bases and J by 0 bases, with 7 bases between the two germline ends. The CDR3 reads CASSEHRLNTEAFF. In nucleotides, the CDR3 is TGTGCCAGCAGTGAACACCGCTTGAACACTGAAGCTTTCTTT.

In this sample, this clone turned up once. The chain has TRBV25-1 and TRBJ1-2; D is uncertain. Trimming left V 4 bases short and J 1 base short, with 7 bases between. Germline CDR1 reads MGHDK; CDR2 reads SYGVNS. The CDR3 totals 13 residues. The CDR3 region has the DNA TGTGCCAGCAGTGTGGCCCTTAACTATGGCTACACCTTC. Amino acids: CASSVALNYGYTF.

The gene calls are TRBV6-5 and TRBJ2-3; 7 bases fit TRBD2. Looked up from germline, CDR1 is MNHEY and CDR2 is SVGAGI. The CDR3 totals 14 residues. Trimming cost V 6 bases and J 1 base; bases outside gene matches: 4. In nucleotides, the CDR3 is TGTGCCAGCAGGCCTGCGGGAGGCACAGATACGCAGTATTTT. It translates to CASRPAGGTDTQYF.

The V call is TRBV13, the J call TRBJ1-1, with D unclear. The germline V and J ends were trimmed by 2 bases and 2 bases, with 12 bases remaining between them. Germline V CDR1 and CDR2: PRHDT, FYEKMQ (reference sequence). The CDR3 runs to 15 residues. CDR3 sequence reads: CASSLRARFNTEAFF. In nucleotides, the CDR3 is TGTGCCAGCAGCTTACGTGCACGCTTCAACACTGAAGCTTTCTTT.

The genes are TRBV29-1 and TRBJ2-3; perhaps TRBD2 as D (7 bases). V was cut by 3 bases and J by 9 bases, with 16 bases left in between. CDR1 and CDR2 (germline): SQVTM, ANQGSEA. This CDR3 is built from 13 residues. This CDR3 is CSVDKGGAVTQYF. In DNA, the CDR3 is TGCAGCGTTGACAAAGGGGGGGCGGTAACGCAGTATTTT.

This rearrangement joins TRBV6-1 to TRBJ1-1; D uncertain. V shed 1 base and J shed 1 base, with 13 bases lying between them. The CDR3 covers 16 residues. Per the germline V gene, CDR1 is MNHNS and CDR2 is SASEGT. The CDR3 sequence is CASSEGSAASNTEAFF. The CDR3 DNA follows: TGTGCCAGCAGTGAAGGTAGTGCAGCTTCGAACACTGAAGCTTTCTTT.

The chain is built from TRBV7-2 and TRBJ2-5; TRBD2 matches at 8 bases. The CDR3 runs 15 residues. Germline CDR1 SGHTA, CDR2 FQGNSA. V trimming: 5 bases; J trimming: 5 bases; junction bases outside the gene matches: 10. In DNA form, the CDR3 reads TGTGCCAGCAGCCTACTCGGGGGGGCCTGGGAGACCCAGTACTTC. It is translated as CASSLLGGAWETQYF.

This rearrangement joins TRBV30 to TRBJ2-1; D is uncertain. The germline V gene has CDR1 GTSNPN and CDR2 SVGIG (reference sequence). CDR3 length equals 13 residues. Trimming removed 1 base from V and 3 bases from J, with 7 bases in between. In DNA, the CDR3 is TGTGCCTGGAGTGGAGAGAACTACAATGAGCAGTTCTTC. This encodes CAWSGENYNEQFF.

This chain links TRBV5-1 with TRBJ2-1, with TRBD1 identical over 8 bases. The CDR3 loop spans 15 amino acids. Trimming removed 3 bases from V and 8 bases from J; junction bases left unmatched: 10. Germline-derived CDR1 and CDR2 are SGHRS and YFSETQ. The CDR3 loop is CASSSGQGPYDEQFF. The CDR3 coding sequence is TGCGCCAGCAGCTCCGGACAGGGTCCTTATGATGAGCAGTTCTTC.

The chain combines TRBV27 with TRBJ2-7; D is perhaps TRBD1 or TRBD2 (5 bases each). The CDR3 sequence is 15 residues long. Germline assignment: CDR1 MNHEY and CDR2 SMNVEV (reference sequence). V was trimmed by 5 bases and J by 1 base, leaving 15 bases between them. This CDR3 reads CASSPSRDQSYEQYF. The CDR3 DNA reads TGTGCCAGCAGTCCATCCCGGGACCAATCCTACGAGCAGTACTTC.

The chain links TRBV5-5 to TRBJ2-7; no clear D gene. CDR3 length: 13 amino acids. Deletions cut 5 bases from V and 2 bases from J, with 11 bases between. CDR1 and CDR2 (germline): SGHKS, YYEKEE (reference sequence). This CDR3 is CASSISVPYEQYF. CDR3 DNA: TGTGCCAGCAGTATATCGGTACCCTACGAGCAGTACTTC.

CDR3 sequence: CASSDSGSRYEQYF. The DNA for the CDR3 is TGTGCCAGCAGTGATAGCGGATCGCGCTACGAGCAGTACTTC. V gene TRBV6-5 combines with J gene TRBJ2-7; a possible D gene is TRBD2 (6 bases). The V end lost 5 bases, the J end lost 3 bases, and 14 bases lay between the germline ends. This CDR3 has 14 residues. Germline V gene sequence: CDR1 MNHEY, CDR2 SVGAGI.

V gene TRBV6-1 combines with J gene TRBJ1-5, with D perhaps TRBD1 (5 bases). The ends were cut back, 4 bases at V and 0 bases at J, with 10 bases in the middle. There are 15 residues in the CDR3. The germline CDR1 and CDR2 sequences are MNHNS and SASEGT. Here the CDR3 DNA reads TGTGCCAGCAGTGCCGGGGGATATAGCAATCAGCCCCAGCATTTT. Its protein is CASSAGGYSNQPQHF.

This clone was found once. The chain couples TRBV13 to TRBJ2-1; TRBD2 matches 12 bases. The CDR3 extends over 15 amino acids. V dropped 6 bases and J dropped 5; count of bases not matched to a gene: 5. Germline V lookup: CDR1 PRHDT, CDR2 FYEKMQ (reference sequence). Here the CDR3 DNA reads TGTGCCAGCAGACTAGCGGGGGGTAACCACAATGAGCAGTTCTTC. This codes for CASRLAGGNHNEQFF.

With regard to this clone: Germline is not matched at one junction end, which may reflect a read error. Other DNA sequences in this sample translate to the same CDR3. The rearrangement joins TRBV19 to TRBJ2-1; no clear D. The CDR3 sequence is 12 residues long. The germline V gene has CDR1 LNHDA and CDR2 SQIVND (reference sequence). The CDR3 DNA sequence: TGTGCCAGTAGTGGCCCCCCCAATGAGCAATTCTTC. This sequence encodes CASSGPPNEQFF.

In DNA form, the CDR3 reads TGTGCCAGCAGCAGTTCCTTTTACGAGCAGTACTTC. Translation: CASSSSFYEQYF. The chain is built from TRBV5-5 and TRBJ2-7; D is undetermined. Trimming took 4 bases from V and 4 from J, leaving 9 bases between them. This CDR3 region has 12 residues. Germline CDR1 and CDR2: SGHKS and YYEKEE (reference sequence).

A remark on this clone: Germline and junction disagree at one end, which may indicate a read error. The chain recombines TRBV2 with TRBJ2-5; possibly TRBD2 for D (5 bases). The CDR3 has 11 residues. Per the germline V gene, CDR1 is SNHLY and CDR2 is FYNNEI. CDR3 sequence reads: CASSGEEAQYF. In nucleotides, the CDR3 is TGTGCCAGCAGCGGGGAAGAGGCCCAGTACTTC.

J is TRBJ1-1 and V is TRBV19; D unresolved. The CDR3 has 11 amino acids. V dropped 8 bases and J dropped 6 bases, with 10 bases sitting between them. The germline V gene has CDR1 LNHDA and CDR2 SQIVND (reference sequence). CDR3 coding DNA: TGTGCCAGTTTGGAACGCGCTGAAGCTTTCTTT. Translated: CASLERAEAFF.

V and J are TRBV7-2 and TRBJ1-4; D is unresolved. This CDR3 has 12 amino acids. Trimming removed 1 base from V and 8 bases from J, with 5 bases in between. Germline loops: CDR1 SGHTA, CDR2 FQGNSA. The CDR3 loop reads CASSLGREKLFF. CDR3 nucleotide sequence: TGTGCCAGCAGCTTAGGTCGGGAAAAACTGTTTTTT.

The chain carries TRBV11-2 and TRBJ2-7; 9 nucleotides line up with TRBD2. V lost 3 bases, J lost 2 bases, and 5 bases stayed unmatched. This CDR3 region has 15 residues. Germline loops: CDR1 SGHAT, CDR2 FQNNGV. CDR3 residues: CASSFIAGDTYEQYF. DNA for the CDR3: TGTGCCAGCAGCTTCATAGCGGGGGACACCTACGAGCAGTACTTC.